The 29 T cell receptor beta chains below all came from one sample that was sequenced in a study of control samples from healthy donors and cancer patients. The data were produced by immunoSEQ multiplex PCR, yet TCRdb's version contains in-frame clones alone and is incomplete. The data show about 120,000 clones, with approximately 92% seen just once and around 1.1% held by the top ten. Sequenced sample: PBMCs. All receptors come from a woman between 50 and 59 years old with colorectal cancer.

CDR3 sequence (DNA): TGCGCCAGCAGCTTGGAAAGGAGCGGGGCAGCCATGTTGGAGCAGTTCTTC. This sequence encodes CASSLERSGAAMLEQFF. The J gene is TRBJ2-1, the V gene TRBV5-1, with TRBD2 matching 7 bases. The V and J ends lost 0 bases and 10 bases, in that order; junction bases with no gene match: 16. There are 17 residues in the CDR3. The germline CDR1 and CDR2 sequences are SGHRS and YFSETQ. The full variable domain, rest sourced from reference TRBV5-1 and TRBJ2-1, is KAGVTQTPRYLIKTRGQQVTLSCSPISGHRSVSWYQQTPGQGLQFLFEYFSETQRNKGNFPGRFSGRQFSNSRSEMNVSTLELGDSALYLCASSLERSGAAMLEQFFGPGTRLTVL.

V gene TRBV10-3 combines with J gene TRBJ2-3; 8 nucleotides line up with TRBD1. V lost 4 bases, J lost 4 bases, and 4 bases stayed unmatched. There are 14 residues in the CDR3. CDR1 and CDR2 (germline): ENHRY, SYGVKD. The CDR3 bases are TGTGCCATCAGTGCGGACAGGGCGGCAGATACGCAGTATTTT. Amino acids: CAISADRAADTQYF.

The chain has TRBV10-3 and TRBJ2-1; D is possibly TRBD2 (5 bases). Trimming pared 7 bases from V and 7 bases from J, leaving 14 bases between. The germline V gene has CDR1 ENHRY and CDR2 SYGVKD. CDR3 size: 13 residues. CDR3 sequence reads: CAIMTDSTNEQFF. For the CDR3, the DNA is TGTGCCATCATGACGGACTCAACGAATGAGCAGTTCTTC.

V usage is TRBV5-1 and J usage is TRBJ1-5; D gene uncertain. The germline V gene encodes CDR1 SGHRS and CDR2 YFSETQ. The ends were cut back, 4 bases at V and 2 bases at J, with 13 bases in the middle. The CDR3 has 15 residues. As DNA, the CDR3 is TGCGCCAGCAGCAGCGGCGCGGGTGGCAATCAGCCCCAGCATTTT. Translated, it gives CASSSGAGGNQPQHF.

The gene calls are TRBV9 and TRBJ2-3; 7 bases are a match to TRBD2. The CDR3 is 15 residues long. Germline values: CDR1 SGDLS, CDR2 YYNGEE. The V and J ends lost 2 bases and 6 bases, in that order; junction bases with no gene match: 9. The CDR3 DNA is TGTGCCAGCAGCGTTTTGTCCCAGGGAGGGGATACGCAGTATTTT. Its protein is CASSVLSQGGDTQYF.

The rearrangement uses TRBV24-1 and TRBJ2-1, with D unclear. CDR1 and CDR2 from the germline V gene are KGHDR and SFDVKD. The CDR3 consists of 11 residues. Trimming removed 5 bases at V and 6 bases at J, with 4 bases between. The CDR3: CATSGFNEQFF. CDR3 coding DNA: TGTGCCACCAGTGGATTCAATGAGCAGTTCTTC.

The chain joins TRBV6-5 to TRBJ2-1, with 7 bases lining up with TRBD2. Losses at the gene ends were 3 bases for V and 5 bases for J; bases not matched to a gene: 4. Germline V gene data show CDR1 as MNHEY and CDR2 as SVGAGI. There are 14 residues in the CDR3. In DNA form, the CDR3 reads TGTGCCAGCAGTTATGGCGGGGGTAACAATGAGCAGTTCTTC. Translating it yields CASSYGGGNNEQFF.

The chain recombines TRBV18 with TRBJ2-7, with a weak D call TRBD1 (5 bases). Trimming removed 1 base at V and 0 bases at J, with 16 bases between. The CDR3 is 17 amino acids. Germline V lookup: CDR1 KGHSH, CDR2 LQKENI. CDR3 in amino acids: CASSPRVQGLSSYEQYF. DNA for the CDR3: TGTGCCAGCTCACCACGTGTGCAGGGTCTGAGCTCCTACGAGCAGTACTTC.

This clone came up a few times. This chain uses TRBV3-1 (or the pseudogene TRBV3-2) with TRBJ1-5; a possible D gene is TRBD1 (5 bases). Germline CDR1 LGHDT, CDR2 YNNKEL (reference sequence). The length of the CDR3 is 12 residues. Between the trimmed V and J ends, which lost 5 bases and 7 bases, there was a span of 9 bases. The CDR3 loop reads CASSIGDQPQHF. CDR3 nucleotide sequence: TGTGCCAGCAGCATCGGGGACCAGCCCCAGCATTTT.

This chain uses TRBV13 with TRBJ1-2, with a possible D match to TRBD1 (5 bases). CDR1 PRHDT and CDR2 FYEKMQ come from the germline V gene (reference sequence). This CDR3 has 14 amino acids. Trimming cost V 0 bases and J 4 bases, with 9 bases left between them. CDR3 protein: CASSLGQGVYGYTF. The CDR3, as DNA: TGTGCCAGCAGCTTAGGGCAGGGAGTCTATGGCTACACCTTC.

The rearrangement uses TRBV5-1 and TRBJ2-7, with 9 nucleotides matching TRBD1. Unmatched junction bases numbered 7, after V lost 3 bases and J lost 3 bases. The CDR3 has 15 amino acids. Germline assignment: CDR1 SGHRS and CDR2 YFSETQ. The CDR3 DNA reads as TGCGCCAGCAGCTACGGACAGGGGTTTGTCTACGAGCAGTACTTC. Translating gives CASSYGQGFVYEQYF.

This clone was seen a handful of times. The chain uses TRBV28 and TRBJ1-1; a possible D gene is TRBD1 (5 bases). The CDR3 runs to 13 residues. Germline V gene data show CDR1 as MDHEN and CDR2 as SYDVKM. Trimming removed 6 bases from V and 0 bases from J, with 8 bases in between. CDR3 region: CASRLTVNTEAFF. The DNA of the CDR3 is TGTGCCAGCAGGTTGACAGTGAACACTGAAGCTTTCTTT.

The V and J genes are TRBV7-9 and TRBJ2-3; 8 positions match TRBD2. This CDR3 spans 17 amino acids. CDR1 SEHNR and CDR2 FQNEAQ come from the germline V gene (reference sequence). V trimming: 5 bases; J trimming: 0 bases; junction bases outside the gene matches: 10. The CDR3: CASSQSLADSSTDTQYF. The CDR3 region has the DNA TGTGCCAGCAGCCAGTCACTAGCGGATAGCAGCACAGATACGCAGTATTTT.

This chain connects TRBV9 to TRBJ2-5, with a possible D match to TRBD2 (6 bases). The CDR3 runs to 14 residues. The V end was cut by 2 bases, the J end by 4 bases, with 12 bases between. CDR1 is SGDLS, CDR2 YYNGEE, per germline. This CDR3 reads CASSVPGVVETQYF. For the CDR3, the DNA is TGTGCCAGCAGCGTCCCGGGGGTCGTAGAGACCCAGTACTTC. The full variable domain, its missing parts supplied by reference TRBV9 and TRBJ2-5, is DSGVTQTPKHLITATGQRVTLRCSPRSGDLSVYWYQQSLDQGLQFLIQYYNGEERAKGNILERFSAQQFPDLHSELNLSSLELGDSALYFCASSVPGVVETQYFGPGTRLLVL.

The chain is built from TRBV5-1 and TRBJ1-6, with 7 bases that match TRBD1. V lost 4 bases, J lost 6 bases, and 10 bases stayed unmatched. This CDR3 region has 16 residues. From germline, CDR1 is SGHRS and CDR2 YFSETQ. The CDR3 reads CASSITGDFRNSPLHF. The DNA for the CDR3 is TGCGCCAGCAGCATAACAGGGGACTTTCGTAATTCACCCCTCCACTTT. Filled out from reference TRBV5-1 and TRBJ1-6, the complete variable domain reads KAGVTQTPRYLIKTRGQQVTLSCSPISGHRSVSWYQQTPGQGLQFLFEYFSETQRNKGNFPGRFSGRQFSNSRSEMNVSTLELGDSALYLCASSITGDFRNSPLHFGNGTRLTVT.

V gene TRBV7-8 combines with J gene TRBJ2-1, with a weak D call TRBD2 (5 bases). Per the germline V gene, CDR1 is SGHVS and CDR2 is FQNEAQ. The CDR3 spans 14 residues. The ends were cut back, 5 bases at V and 10 bases at J, with 18 bases in the middle. CDR3: CASSPRATLGEQFF. CDR3 coding DNA: TGTGCCAGCAGCCCGAGGGCCACTCTAGGGGAGCAGTTCTTC.

V is TRBV5-8 and J is TRBJ1-2; 11 nucleotides agree with TRBD1. The CDR3 sequence is 15 residues long. Germline loops: CDR1 SGHTS, CDR2 YDEGEE. V shed 4 bases, J shed 2 bases, and the junction held 4 bases outside the gene matches. CDR3 loop: CASSLRDRGNYGYTF. The CDR3 coding sequence is TGTGCCAGCAGCCTACGGGACAGGGGGAACTATGGCTACACCTTC.

The CDR3 coding sequence is TGCGCCAGCAGTCAGGCCCCAGCGGGAGGTACCTACAATGAGCAGTTCTTC. Protein: CASSQAPAGGTYNEQFF. This chain joins TRBV5-1 and TRBJ2-1, with 9 bases aligning to TRBD2. CDR1 and CDR2 from the germline V gene are SGHRS and YFSETQ. This CDR3 contains 17 residues. With V trimmed by 5 bases and J by 2 bases, 11 bases remained unmatched.

The chain couples TRBV28 to TRBJ1-1, with D perhaps matching TRBD1 (6 bases). The V and J ends lost 6 bases and 1 base respectively, with 9 bases between them. The CDR3 sequence is 13 residues long. Germline V gene lookup returns CDR1 MDHEN and CDR2 SYDVKM. CDR3 sequence reads: CASRRQENTEAFF. DNA of the CDR3: TGTGCCAGCAGGCGACAGGAGAACACTGAAGCTTTCTTT.

V usage is TRBV29-1 and J usage is TRBJ2-7; 10 positions agree with TRBD1. The CDR3 consists of 13 residues. V shed 7 bases and J 5 bases; nucleotides not matched to a gene: 8. Germline CDR1 SQVTM, CDR2 ANQGSEA. The CDR3 sequence: CSARGTGVDEQYF. As DNA, the CDR3 is TGCAGCGCACGAGGGACAGGGGTAGACGAGCAGTACTTC.

In DNA, the CDR3 is TGTGCCAGCAGCGCGGGCACTAGCGGAGATCAAGAGACCCAGTACTTC. Translated: CASSAGTSGDQETQYF. The genes are TRBV9 and TRBJ2-5, with 8 positions matching TRBD2. Germline V gene lookup returns CDR1 SGDLS and CDR2 YYNGEE. The junction had 9 bases not matched to a gene; V was cut back by 3 bases and J by 2 bases. The CDR3 extends over 16 amino acids.

The CDR3 protein is CASGRWMNTEAFF. The CDR3 DNA reads TGTGCCAGCGGGCGCTGGATGAACACTGAAGCTTTCTTT. The chain employs TRBV6-5 and TRBJ1-1; D is unclear. V lost 8 bases to trimming and J lost 0 bases, with 10 bases between them. The CDR3 loop spans 13 amino acids. Germline values: CDR1 MNHEY, CDR2 SVGAGI.

J is TRBJ2-5 and V is TRBV5-1; weak D call: TRBD1 (5 bases). With 4 bases removed from V and 1 base from J, the gap between germline ends came to 17 bases. The CDR3 runs to 16 residues. CDR1 and CDR2 from the germline V gene are SGHRS and YFSETQ. The DNA of the CDR3 is TGCGCCAGCAGCAAAGGTCCAGGGTCACCCCAAGAGACCCAGTACTTC. Protein product: CASSKGPGSPQETQYF.

CDR3 amino acids: CASIGGLTEAFF. CDR3 nucleotide sequence: TGTGCCAGCATTGGGGGGTTGACTGAAGCTTTCTTT. V and J are TRBV25-1 and TRBJ1-1, with a weak D call TRBD1 (5 bases). The ends were cut back, 7 bases at V and 5 bases at J, with 11 bases in the middle. The CDR3 loop spans 12 amino acids. In germline, CDR1 is MGHDK, CDR2 SYGVNS.

The chain couples TRBV13 to TRBJ2-1; 14 bases are a match to TRBD2. The CDR3 sequence is 22 residues long. Unmatched junction bases numbered 26, after V lost 9 bases and J lost 4 bases. Germline V CDR1 and CDR2: PRHDT, FYEKMQ (reference sequence). The chain's CDR3 is CASRGDSEGGTSGRGRYNEQFF. The CDR3 DNA reads TGTGCCAGTCGGGGGGATTCGGAAGGTGGGACTAGCGGGAGAGGAAGATACAATGAGCAGTTCTTC.

The rearrangement joins TRBV2 to TRBJ2-1, with 9 nucleotides matching TRBD2. The trim removed 10 bases at V and 12 bases at J, leaving 13 bases unmatched. The CDR3 loop spans 13 amino acids. Germline-derived CDR1 and CDR2 are SNHLY and FYNNEI. For the CDR3, the DNA is TGTGCCACCGAGGGACTAGCCCGGACCGGGCAGTTCTTC. It specifies CATEGLARTGQFF.

The V gene is TRBV19, the J gene TRBJ1-2, with a weak D call TRBD1 (5 bases). The CDR3 has 15 amino acids. Germline values: CDR1 LNHDA, CDR2 SQIVND (reference sequence). Trimming removed 3 bases at V and 8 bases at J, with 19 bases between. For the CDR3, the DNA is TGTGCCAGTAGTATCGAACGTGGAGGGGCGCGGGGCTACACCTTC. It specifies CASSIERGGARGYTF.

The chain carries TRBV19 and TRBJ1-1; 8 positions agree with TRBD1. After removal of 6 bases from V and 1 base from J, the junction contained 4 bases not matched to a gene. CDR1 is LNHDA, CDR2 SQIVND, per germline (reference sequence). The CDR3 is 14 amino acids. The CDR3 sequence is CASRPQGGNTEAFF. CDR3 nucleotide sequence: TGTGCCAGTAGACCACAGGGGGGGAACACTGAAGCTTTCTTT.

The chain is built from TRBV3-1 (or the pseudogene TRBV3-2) and TRBJ1-1; TRBD1 matches 9 bases. After removal of 0 bases from V and 4 bases from J, the junction contained 9 bases not matched to a gene. The CDR3 covers 17 residues. The V gene's germline CDR1 is LGHDT and CDR2 YNNKEL (reference sequence). The DNA of the CDR3 is TGTGCCAGCAGCCAAGATTACGGGACAGGGACCCCCACTGAAGCTTTCTTT. Protein sequence: CASSQDYGTGTPTEAFF.